The source of this T cell receptor beta chain is a study of blood T cell dynamics during melanoma immunotherapy. Study-wide background: Metastatic melanoma patients received first-line pembrolizumab or nivolumab plus ipilimumab.

The time point denotes: week 3, after first cycle of checkpoint inhibitor. At 12 weeks after first infusion, RECIST 1.1 defined response for most patients. This CDR3 is 15 amino acids long. V lost 8 bases, J lost 4 bases, and 6 bases stayed unmatched. Germline CDR1 SNHLY, CDR2 FYNNEI. Every bulk PBMC sample received the same 350 ng of DNA. TCRdb's table, derived via immunoSEQ multiplex PCR, lists solely in-frame clones and lacks some. This sample has approximately 14,000 clones, with about nine tenths found just once. The sample consisted of blood, taken from a patient treated with checkpoint blockade. The origin of this receptor is a human donor with melanoma. The V gene is TRBV2, the J gene TRBJ2-3; 13 bases map to TRBD2. This CDR3 reads CASVGLAGVPDTQYF. CDR3 DNA: TGTGCCAGCGTAGGACTAGCGGGAGTACCAGATACGCAGTATTTT.